This TCR beta chain was captured in a study of memory CD4+ T cells and cytomegalovirus serostatus. Single viable CD3+CD4+CD8-CD45RO+ cells were sorted as the memory CD4+ T cells. Using immunoSEQ multiplex PCR, the repertoire was profiled, and TCRdb retains in-frame clones only, with some absent. Of some 95,000 clones listed, about four fifths are singletons. Deletions cut 6 bases from V and 7 bases from J, with 10 bases between. The length of the CDR3 is 11 residues. CDR1 is MDHEN, CDR2 SYDVKM, per germline. Sequenced: memory CD4+ T cells from blood. This receptor was obtained from an adult in good health and CMV-seropositive. The chain employs TRBV28 and TRBJ2-7, with D possibly TRBD1 on 5 matching bases. The CDR3 spells CASRQADEQYF. CDR3 nucleotides: TGTGCCAGCAGACAGGCGGATGAGCAGTACTTC.